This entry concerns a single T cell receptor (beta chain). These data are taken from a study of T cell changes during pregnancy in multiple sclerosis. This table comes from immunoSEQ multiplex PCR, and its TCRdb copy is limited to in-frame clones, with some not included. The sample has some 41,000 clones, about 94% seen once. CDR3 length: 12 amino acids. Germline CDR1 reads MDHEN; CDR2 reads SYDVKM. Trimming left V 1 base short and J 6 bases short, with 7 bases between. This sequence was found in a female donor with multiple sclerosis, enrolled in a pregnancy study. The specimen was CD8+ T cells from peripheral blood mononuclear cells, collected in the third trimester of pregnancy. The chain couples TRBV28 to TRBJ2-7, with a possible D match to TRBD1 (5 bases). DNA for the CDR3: TGTGCCAGCAGTTTATCAGGGCCCGAGCAGTACTTC. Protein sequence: CASSLSGPEQYF.